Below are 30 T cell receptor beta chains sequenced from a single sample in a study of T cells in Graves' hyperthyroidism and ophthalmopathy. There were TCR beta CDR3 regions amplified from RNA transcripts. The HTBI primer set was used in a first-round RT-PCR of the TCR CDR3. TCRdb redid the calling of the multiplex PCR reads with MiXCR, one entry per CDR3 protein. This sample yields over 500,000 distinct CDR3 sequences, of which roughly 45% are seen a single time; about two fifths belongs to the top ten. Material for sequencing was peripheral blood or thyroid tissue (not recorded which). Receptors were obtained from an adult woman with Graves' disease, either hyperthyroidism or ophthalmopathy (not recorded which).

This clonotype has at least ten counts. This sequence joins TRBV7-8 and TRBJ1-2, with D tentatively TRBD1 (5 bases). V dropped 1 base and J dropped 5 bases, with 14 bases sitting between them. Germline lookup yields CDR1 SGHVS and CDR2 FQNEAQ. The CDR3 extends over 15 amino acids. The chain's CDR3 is CASSLEWGTQYGYTF. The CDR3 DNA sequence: TGTGCCAGCAGCTTAGAATGGGGGACCCAGTATGGCTACACCTTC.

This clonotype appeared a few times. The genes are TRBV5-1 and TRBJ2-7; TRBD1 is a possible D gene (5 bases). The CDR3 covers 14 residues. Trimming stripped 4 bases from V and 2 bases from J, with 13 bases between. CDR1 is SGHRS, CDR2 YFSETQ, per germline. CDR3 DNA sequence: TGCGCCAGCAGCCCTACAGGCCCCCCCTACGAGCAGTACTTC. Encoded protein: CASSPTGPPYEQYF.

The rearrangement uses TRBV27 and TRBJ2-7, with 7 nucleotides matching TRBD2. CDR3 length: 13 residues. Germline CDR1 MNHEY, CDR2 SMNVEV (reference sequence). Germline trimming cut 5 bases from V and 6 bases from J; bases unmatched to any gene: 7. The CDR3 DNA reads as TGTGCCAGCAGTGTCCTCGGGGGGTTCGAGCAGTACTTC. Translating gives CASSVLGGFEQYF.

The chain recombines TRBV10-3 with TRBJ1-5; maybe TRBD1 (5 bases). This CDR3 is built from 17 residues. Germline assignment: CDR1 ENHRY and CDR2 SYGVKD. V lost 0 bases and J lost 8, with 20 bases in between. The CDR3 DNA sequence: TGTGCCATCAGTGAGTCGACGGGGACTAGCGGGAGCGAGCCCCAGCATTTT. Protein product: CAISESTGTSGSEPQHF.

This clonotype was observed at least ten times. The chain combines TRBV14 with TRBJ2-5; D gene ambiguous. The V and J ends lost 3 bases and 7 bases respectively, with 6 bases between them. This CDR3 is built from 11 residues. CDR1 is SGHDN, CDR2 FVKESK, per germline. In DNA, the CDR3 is TGTGCCAGCAGCCACGGTGGGACCCAGTACTTC. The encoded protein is CASSHGGTQYF.

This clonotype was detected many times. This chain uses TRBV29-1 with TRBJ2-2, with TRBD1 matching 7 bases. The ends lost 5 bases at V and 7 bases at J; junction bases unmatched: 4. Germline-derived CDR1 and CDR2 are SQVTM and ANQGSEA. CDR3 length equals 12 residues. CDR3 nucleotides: TGCAGCGTTCAGGACAGGATCGGGGAGCTGTTTTTT. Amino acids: CSVQDRIGELFF.

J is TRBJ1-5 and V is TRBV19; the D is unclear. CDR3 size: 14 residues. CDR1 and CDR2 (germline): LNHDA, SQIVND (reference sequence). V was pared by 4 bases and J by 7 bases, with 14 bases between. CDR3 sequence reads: CASSRLDVGQPQHF. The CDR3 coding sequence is TGTGCCAGTAGTAGGCTCGACGTCGGCCAGCCCCAGCATTTT.

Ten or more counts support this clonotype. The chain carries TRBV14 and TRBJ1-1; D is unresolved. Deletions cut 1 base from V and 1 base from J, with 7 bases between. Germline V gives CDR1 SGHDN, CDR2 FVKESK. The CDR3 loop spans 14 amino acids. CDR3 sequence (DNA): TGTGCCAGCAGCCAAGTCGGGAGGAACACTGAAGCTTTCTTT. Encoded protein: CASSQVGRNTEAFF.

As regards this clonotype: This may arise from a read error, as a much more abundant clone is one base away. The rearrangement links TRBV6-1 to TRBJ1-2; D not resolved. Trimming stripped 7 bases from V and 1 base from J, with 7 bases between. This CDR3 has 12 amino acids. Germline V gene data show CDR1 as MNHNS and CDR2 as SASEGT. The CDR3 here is CASNDNNYGYTF. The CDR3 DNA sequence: TGTGCCAGCAATGATAATAACTATGGCTACACCTTC.

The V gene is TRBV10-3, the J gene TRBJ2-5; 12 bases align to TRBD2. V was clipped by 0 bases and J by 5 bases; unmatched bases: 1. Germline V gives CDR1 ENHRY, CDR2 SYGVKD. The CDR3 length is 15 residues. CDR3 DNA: TGTGCCATCAGTGAGTCTACTAGCGGGGGGGAGACCCAGTACTTC. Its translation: CAISESTSGGETQYF.

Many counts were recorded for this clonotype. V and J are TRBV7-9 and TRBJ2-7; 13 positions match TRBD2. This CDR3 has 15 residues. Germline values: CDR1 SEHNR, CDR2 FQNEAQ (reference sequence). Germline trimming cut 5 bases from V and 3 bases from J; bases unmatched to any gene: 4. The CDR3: CASSHGTSGDYEQYF. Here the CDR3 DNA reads TGTGCCAGCAGCCATGGGACTAGCGGGGACTACGAGCAGTACTTC.

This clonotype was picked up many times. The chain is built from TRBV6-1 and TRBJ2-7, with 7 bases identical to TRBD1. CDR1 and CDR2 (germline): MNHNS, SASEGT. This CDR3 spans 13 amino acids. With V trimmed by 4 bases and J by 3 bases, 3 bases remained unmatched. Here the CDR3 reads CASSVTGVYEQYF. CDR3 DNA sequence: TGTGCCAGCAGTGTAACAGGGGTCTACGAGCAGTACTTC.

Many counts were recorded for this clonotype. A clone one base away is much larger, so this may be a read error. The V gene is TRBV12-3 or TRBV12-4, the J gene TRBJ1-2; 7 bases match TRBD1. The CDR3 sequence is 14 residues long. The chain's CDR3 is CTSRSTQGVYGYTF. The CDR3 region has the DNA TGTACCAGCAGGAGTACCCAGGGGGTCTATGGCTACACCTTC.

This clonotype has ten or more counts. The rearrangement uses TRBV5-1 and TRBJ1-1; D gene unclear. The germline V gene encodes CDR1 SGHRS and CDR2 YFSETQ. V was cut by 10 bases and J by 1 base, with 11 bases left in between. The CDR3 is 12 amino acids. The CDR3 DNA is TGCGCCTCAAACGGAGGGAACACTGAAGCTTTCTTT. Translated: CASNGGNTEAFF. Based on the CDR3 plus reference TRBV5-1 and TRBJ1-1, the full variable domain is KAGVTQTPRYLIKTRGQQVTLSCSPISGHRSVSWYQQTPGQGLQFLFEYFSETQRNKGNFPGRFSGRQFSNSRSEMNVSTLELGDSALYLCASNGGNTEAFFGQGTRLTVV.

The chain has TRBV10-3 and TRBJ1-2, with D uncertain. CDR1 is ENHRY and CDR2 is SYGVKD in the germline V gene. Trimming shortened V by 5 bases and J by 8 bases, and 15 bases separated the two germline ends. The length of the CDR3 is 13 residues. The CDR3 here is CAISLKQTWGYTF. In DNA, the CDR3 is TGTGCCATCAGTTTAAAGCAGACCTGGGGCTACACCTTC.

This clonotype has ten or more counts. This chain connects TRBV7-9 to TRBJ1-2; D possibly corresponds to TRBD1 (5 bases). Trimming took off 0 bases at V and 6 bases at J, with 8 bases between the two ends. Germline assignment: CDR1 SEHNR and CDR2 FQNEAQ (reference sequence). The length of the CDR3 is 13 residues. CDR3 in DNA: TGTGCCAGCAGCTTAGCCGGGGACGATGGCTACACCTTC. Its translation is CASSLAGDDGYTF.

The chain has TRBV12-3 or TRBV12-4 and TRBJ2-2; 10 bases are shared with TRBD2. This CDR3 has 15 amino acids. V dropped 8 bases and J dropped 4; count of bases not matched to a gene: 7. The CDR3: CASSLAGVVTGELFF. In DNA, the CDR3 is TGTGCCAGCTCCCTAGCGGGAGTCGTCACCGGGGAGCTGTTTTTT.

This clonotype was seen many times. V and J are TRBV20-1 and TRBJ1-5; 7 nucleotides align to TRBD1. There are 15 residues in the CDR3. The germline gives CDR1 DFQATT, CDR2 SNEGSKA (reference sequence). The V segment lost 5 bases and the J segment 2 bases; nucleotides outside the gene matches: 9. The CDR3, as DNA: TGCAGTGCTCAGGTCGACAGGGCGGGCAATCAGCCCCAGCATTTT. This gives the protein CSAQVDRAGNQPQHF.

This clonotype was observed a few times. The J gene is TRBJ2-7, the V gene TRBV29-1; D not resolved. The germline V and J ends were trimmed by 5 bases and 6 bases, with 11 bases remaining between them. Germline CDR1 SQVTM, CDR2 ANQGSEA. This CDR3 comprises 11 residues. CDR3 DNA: TGCAGCGTTCTGTCATATGGCGAGCAGTACTTC. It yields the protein CSVLSYGEQYF.

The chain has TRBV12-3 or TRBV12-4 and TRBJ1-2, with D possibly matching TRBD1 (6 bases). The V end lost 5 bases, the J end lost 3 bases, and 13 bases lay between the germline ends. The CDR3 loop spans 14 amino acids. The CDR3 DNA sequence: TGTGCCAGCAGTCCCGTAGGACAGCACTATGGCTACACCTTC. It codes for CASSPVGQHYGYTF.

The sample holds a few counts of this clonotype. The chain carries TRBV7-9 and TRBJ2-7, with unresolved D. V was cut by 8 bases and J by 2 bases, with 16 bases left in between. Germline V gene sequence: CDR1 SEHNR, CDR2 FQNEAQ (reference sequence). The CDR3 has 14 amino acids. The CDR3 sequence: CASSSYDTTYEQYF. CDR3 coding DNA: TGTGCCAGCTCATCGTACGACACTACCTACGAGCAGTACTTC. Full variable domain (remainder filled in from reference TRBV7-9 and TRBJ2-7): DTGVSQNPRHKITKRGQNVTFRCDPISEHNRLYWYRQTLGQGPEFLTYFQNEAQLEKSRLLSDRFSAERPKGSFSTLEIQRTEQGDSAMYLCASSSYDTTYEQYFGPGTRLTVT.

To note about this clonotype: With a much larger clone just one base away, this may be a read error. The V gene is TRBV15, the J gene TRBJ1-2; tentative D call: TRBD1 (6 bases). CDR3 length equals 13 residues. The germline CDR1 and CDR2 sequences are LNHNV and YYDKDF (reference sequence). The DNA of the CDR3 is TGTGCCACCGGCAGAGGAGGGGGAGGTGGCTACACCTTC. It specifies CATGRGGGGGYTF.

CDR3 loop: CASSLDPGGNQPQHF. CDR3 DNA sequence: TGTGCCAGCAGCTTGGATCCAGGGGGCAATCAGCCCCAGCATTTT. The rearrangement links TRBV6-1 to TRBJ1-5; possible D gene TRBD1, 6 bases. V was cut by 6 bases and J by 2 bases, with 14 bases left in between. CDR1 is MNHNS, CDR2 SASEGT, per germline. The CDR3 runs 15 residues.

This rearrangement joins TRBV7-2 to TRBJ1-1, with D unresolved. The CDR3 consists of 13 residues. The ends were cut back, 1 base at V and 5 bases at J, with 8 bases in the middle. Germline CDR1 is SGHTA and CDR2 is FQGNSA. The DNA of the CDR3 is TGTGCCAGCAGCTTAGACTGGGTTACTGAAGCTTTCTTT. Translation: CASSLDWVTEAFF.

The CDR3 sequence is CAIRETSSGLETQYF. CDR3 in DNA: TGTGCCATCAGAGAGACTAGCTCCGGCTTGGAGACCCAGTACTTC. The chain recombines TRBV10-3 with TRBJ2-5; 7 bases fit TRBD2. Germline V gene sequence: CDR1 ENHRY, CDR2 SYGVKD. J gave up 5 bases and V 6 bases, and 12 bases lay outside the gene matches. The CDR3 loop spans 15 amino acids.

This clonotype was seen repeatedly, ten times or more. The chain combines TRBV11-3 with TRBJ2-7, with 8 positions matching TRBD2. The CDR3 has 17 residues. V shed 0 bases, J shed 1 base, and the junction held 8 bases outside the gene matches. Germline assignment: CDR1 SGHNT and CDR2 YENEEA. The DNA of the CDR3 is TGTGCCAGCAGCTTAGATGCGTGGGCTAGCGGGTCCTACGAGCAGTACTTC. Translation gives CASSLDAWASGSYEQYF.

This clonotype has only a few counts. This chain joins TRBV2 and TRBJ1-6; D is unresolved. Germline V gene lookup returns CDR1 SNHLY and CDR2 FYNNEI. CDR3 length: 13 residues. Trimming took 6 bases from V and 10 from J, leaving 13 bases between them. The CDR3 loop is CASSQSPWSPLHF. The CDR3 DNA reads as TGTGCCAGCAGCCAGAGTCCGTGGTCACCCCTCCACTTT.

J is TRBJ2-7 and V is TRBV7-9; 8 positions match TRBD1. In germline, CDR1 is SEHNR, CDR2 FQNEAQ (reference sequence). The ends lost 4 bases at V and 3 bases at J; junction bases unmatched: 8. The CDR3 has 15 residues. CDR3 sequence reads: CASSSRRDRNYEQYF. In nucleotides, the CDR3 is TGTGCCAGCAGCTCGCGCCGGGACAGGAACTACGAGCAGTACTTC.

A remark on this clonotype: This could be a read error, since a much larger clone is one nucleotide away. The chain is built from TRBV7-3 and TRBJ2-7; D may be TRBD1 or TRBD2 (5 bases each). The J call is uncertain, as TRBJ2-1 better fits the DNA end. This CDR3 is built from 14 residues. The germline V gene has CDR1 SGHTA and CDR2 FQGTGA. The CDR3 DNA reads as TGTGCCAGCAGCTTGGAACTTGGGACCTACGAGCAGTTCTTC. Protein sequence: CASSLELGTYEQFF.

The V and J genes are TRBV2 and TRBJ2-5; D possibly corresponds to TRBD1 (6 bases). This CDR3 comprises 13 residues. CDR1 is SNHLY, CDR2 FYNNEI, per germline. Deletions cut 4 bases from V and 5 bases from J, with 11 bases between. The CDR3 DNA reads TGTGCCAGCAGTGTGGGGACACGGGAGACCCAGTACTTC. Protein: CASSVGTRETQYF.